The clone carrying this T cell receptor (beta chain) has a count of ten or more. This CDR3 has 14 residues. V gave up 0 bases and J gave up 1 base, with 9 bases separating them. Germline assignment: CDR1 DFQATT and CDR2 SNEGSKA (reference sequence). Tregs were sorted as CD4+CD25+CD127-/low cells. Via MiXCR, TCRdb re-called the 5' RACE reads, giving one row per CDR3 protein. The sample has roughly 30,000 distinct CDR3 sequences; 25% to 30% are singletons. Sequencing input: tumor-infiltrating Tregs sorted from the breast tumor. The receptor was isolated from a female donor with breast cancer. The chain recombines TRBV20-1 with TRBJ1-1; no reliable D call. As DNA, the CDR3 is TGCAGTGCTAGAGATCTCGGAAGGAACACTGAAGCTTTCTTT. It encodes CSARDLGRNTEAFF.